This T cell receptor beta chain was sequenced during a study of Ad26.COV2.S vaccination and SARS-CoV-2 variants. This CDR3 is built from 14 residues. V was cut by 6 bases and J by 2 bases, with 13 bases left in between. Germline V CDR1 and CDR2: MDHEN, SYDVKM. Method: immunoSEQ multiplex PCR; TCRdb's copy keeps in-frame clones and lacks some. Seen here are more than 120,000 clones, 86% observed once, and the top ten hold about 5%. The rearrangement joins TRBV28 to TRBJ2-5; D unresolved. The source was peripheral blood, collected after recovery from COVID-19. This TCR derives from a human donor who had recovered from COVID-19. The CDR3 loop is CASSDQLRQETQYF. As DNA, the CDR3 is TGTGCCAGCAGCGACCAGCTTAGACAAGAGACCCAGTACTTC. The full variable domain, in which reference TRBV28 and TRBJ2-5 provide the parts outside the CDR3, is DVKVTQSSRYLVKRTGEKVFLECVQDMDHENMFWYRQDPGLGLRLIYFSYDVKMKEKGDIPEGYSVSREKKERFSLILESASTNQTSMYLCASSDQLRQETQYFGPGTRLLVL.